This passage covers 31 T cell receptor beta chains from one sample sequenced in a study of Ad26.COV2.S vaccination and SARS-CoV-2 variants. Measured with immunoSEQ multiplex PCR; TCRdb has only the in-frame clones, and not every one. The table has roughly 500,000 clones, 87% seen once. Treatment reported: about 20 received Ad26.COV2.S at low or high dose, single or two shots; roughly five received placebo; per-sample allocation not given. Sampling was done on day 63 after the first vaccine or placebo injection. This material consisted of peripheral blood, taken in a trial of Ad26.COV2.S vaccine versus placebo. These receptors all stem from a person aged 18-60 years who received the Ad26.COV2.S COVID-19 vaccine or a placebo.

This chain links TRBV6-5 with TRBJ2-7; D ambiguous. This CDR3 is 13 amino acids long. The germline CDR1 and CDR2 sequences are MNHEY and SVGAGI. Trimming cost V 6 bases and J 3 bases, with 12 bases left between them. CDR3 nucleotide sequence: TGTGCCAGCAGCCGGGCGGAGTACTACGAGCAGTACTTC. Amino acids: CASSRAEYYEQYF.

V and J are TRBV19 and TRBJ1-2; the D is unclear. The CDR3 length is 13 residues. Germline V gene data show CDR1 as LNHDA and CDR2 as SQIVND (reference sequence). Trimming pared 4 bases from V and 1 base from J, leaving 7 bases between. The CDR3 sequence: CASSNRLNYGYTF. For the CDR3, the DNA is TGTGCCAGTAGTAACCGGCTTAACTATGGCTACACCTTC. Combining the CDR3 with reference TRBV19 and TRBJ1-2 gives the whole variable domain DGGITQSPKYLFRKEGQNVTLSCEQNLNHDAMYWYRQDPGQGLRLIYYSQIVNDFQKGDIAEGYSVSREKKESFPLTVTSAQKNPTAFYLCASSNRLNYGYTFGSGTRLTVV.

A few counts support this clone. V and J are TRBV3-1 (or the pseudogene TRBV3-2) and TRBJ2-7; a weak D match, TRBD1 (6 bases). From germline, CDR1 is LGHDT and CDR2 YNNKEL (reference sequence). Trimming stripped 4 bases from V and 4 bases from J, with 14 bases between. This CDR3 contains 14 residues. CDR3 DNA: TGTGCCAGCAGCCCCGACAGGCTGAGGTACGAGCAGTACTTC. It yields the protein CASSPDRLRYEQYF.

As DNA, the CDR3 is TGTGCCAGCAGTTACTCGGGGGCTTGGGGGAACTCTGGGGCCAACGTCCTGACTTTC. This gives the protein CASSYSGAWGNSGANVLTF. This chain connects TRBV6-2 or TRBV6-3 to TRBJ2-6; perhaps TRBD1 as D (6 bases). Trimming cost V 0 bases and J 0 bases, with 15 bases left between them. In germline, CDR1 is MNHEY, CDR2 SVGEGT. CDR3 length: 19 amino acids.

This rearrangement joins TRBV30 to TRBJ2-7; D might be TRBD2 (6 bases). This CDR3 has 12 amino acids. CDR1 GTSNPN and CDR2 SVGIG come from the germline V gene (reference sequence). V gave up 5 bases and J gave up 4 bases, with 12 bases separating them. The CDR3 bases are TGTGCCTGGGGGCGGGGTAATTACGAGCAGTACTTC. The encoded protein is CAWGRGNYEQYF.

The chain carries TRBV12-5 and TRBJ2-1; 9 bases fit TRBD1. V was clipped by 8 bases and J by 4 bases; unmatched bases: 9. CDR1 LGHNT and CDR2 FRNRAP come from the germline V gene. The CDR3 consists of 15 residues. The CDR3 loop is CASSGTGRFYNEQFF. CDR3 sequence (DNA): TGTGCTAGTTCAGGGACAGGGAGATTTTACAATGAGCAGTTCTTC.

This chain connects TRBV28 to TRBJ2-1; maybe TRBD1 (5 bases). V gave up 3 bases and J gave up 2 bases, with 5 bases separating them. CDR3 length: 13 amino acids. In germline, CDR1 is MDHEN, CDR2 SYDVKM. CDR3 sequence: CASSLGPYNEQFF. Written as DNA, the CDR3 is TGTGCCAGCAGTTTGGGGCCCTACAATGAGCAGTTCTTC.

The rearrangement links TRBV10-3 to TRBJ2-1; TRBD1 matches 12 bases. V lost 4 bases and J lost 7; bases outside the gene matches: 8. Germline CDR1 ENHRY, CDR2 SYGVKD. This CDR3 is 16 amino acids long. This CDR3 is CAISGGGTGGGNEQFF. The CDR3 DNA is TGTGCCATCAGTGGAGGAGGGACAGGGGGCGGGAATGAGCAGTTCTTC.

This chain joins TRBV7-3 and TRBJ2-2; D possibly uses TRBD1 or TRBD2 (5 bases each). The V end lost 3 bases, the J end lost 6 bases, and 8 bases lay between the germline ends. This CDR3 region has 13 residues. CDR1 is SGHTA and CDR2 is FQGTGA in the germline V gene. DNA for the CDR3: TGTGCCAGCAGCTTCCGGGACCCCGGGGAGCTGTTTTTT. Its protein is CASSFRDPGELFF.

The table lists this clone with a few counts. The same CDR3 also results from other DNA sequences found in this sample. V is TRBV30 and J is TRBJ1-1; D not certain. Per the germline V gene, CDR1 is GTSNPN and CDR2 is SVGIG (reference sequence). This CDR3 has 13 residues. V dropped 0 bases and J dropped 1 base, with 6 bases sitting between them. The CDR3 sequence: CAWSVRGNTEAFF. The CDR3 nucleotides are TGTGCCTGGAGTGTACGCGGGAACACTGAAGCTTTCTTT. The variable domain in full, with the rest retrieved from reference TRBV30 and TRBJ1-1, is SQTIHQWPATLVQPVGSPLSLECTVEGTSNPNLYWYRQAAGRGLQLLFYSVGIGQISSEVPQNLSASRPQDRQFILSSKKLLLSDSGFYLCAWSVRGNTEAFFGQGTRLTVV.

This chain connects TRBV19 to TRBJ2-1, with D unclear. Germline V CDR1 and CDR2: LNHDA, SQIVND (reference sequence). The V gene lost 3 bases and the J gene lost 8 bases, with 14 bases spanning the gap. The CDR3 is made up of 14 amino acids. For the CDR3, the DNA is TGTGCCAGTAGTATCCTCCCCCTTATGGATGAGCAGTTCTTC. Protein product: CASSILPLMDEQFF.

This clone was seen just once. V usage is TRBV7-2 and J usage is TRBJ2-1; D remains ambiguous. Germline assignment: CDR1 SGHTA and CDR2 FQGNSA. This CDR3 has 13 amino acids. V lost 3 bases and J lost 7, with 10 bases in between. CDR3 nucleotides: TGTGCCAGCAGCTTCCTCGGGTGGAATGAGCAGTTCTTC. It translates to CASSFLGWNEQFF. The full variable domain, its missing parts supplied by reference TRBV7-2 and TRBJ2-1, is GAGVSQSPSNKVTEKGKDVELRCDPISGHTALYWYRQSLGQGLEFLIYFQGNSAPDKSGLPSDRFSAERTGGSVSTLTIQRTQQEDSAVYLCASSFLGWNEQFFGPGTRLTVL.

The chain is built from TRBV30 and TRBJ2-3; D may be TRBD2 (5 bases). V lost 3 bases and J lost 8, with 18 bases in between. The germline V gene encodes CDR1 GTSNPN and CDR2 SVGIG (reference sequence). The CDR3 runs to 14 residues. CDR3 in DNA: TGTGCCTGGAGCCCCTTTCCGGGGTCCGGTACGCAGTATTTT. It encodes CAWSPFPGSGTQYF.

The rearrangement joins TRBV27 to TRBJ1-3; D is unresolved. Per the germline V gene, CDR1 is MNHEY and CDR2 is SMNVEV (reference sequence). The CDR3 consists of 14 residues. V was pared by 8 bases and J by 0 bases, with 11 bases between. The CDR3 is CASSKRGSGNTIYF. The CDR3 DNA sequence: TGTGCCAGCTCGAAACGGGGCTCTGGAAACACCATATATTTT.

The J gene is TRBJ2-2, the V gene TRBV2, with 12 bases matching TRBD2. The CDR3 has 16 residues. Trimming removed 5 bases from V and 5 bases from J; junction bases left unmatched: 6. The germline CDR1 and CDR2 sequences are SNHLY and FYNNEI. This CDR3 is CASSRGGLAGTGELFF. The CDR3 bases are TGTGCCAGCAGTAGAGGGGGACTAGCGGGTACCGGGGAGCTGTTTTTT.

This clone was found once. CDR3 in amino acids: CASSFSGRGDNEQFF. The CDR3 DNA sequence: TGCGCCAGCAGCTTTAGCGGGAGAGGTGACAATGAGCAGTTCTTC. The chain couples TRBV5-1 to TRBJ2-1; TRBD2 aligns across 9 bases. This CDR3 region has 15 residues. The J segment lost 5 bases and the V segment lost 2 bases, leaving 5 bases of the junction unmatched. From germline, CDR1 is SGHRS and CDR2 YFSETQ.

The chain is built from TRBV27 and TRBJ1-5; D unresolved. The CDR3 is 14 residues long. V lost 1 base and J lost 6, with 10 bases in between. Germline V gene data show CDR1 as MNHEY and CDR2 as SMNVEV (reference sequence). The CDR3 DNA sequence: TGTGCCAGCAGTTTATGGGGTCCGGGTCAGCCCCAGCATTTT. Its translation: CASSLWGPGQPQHF.

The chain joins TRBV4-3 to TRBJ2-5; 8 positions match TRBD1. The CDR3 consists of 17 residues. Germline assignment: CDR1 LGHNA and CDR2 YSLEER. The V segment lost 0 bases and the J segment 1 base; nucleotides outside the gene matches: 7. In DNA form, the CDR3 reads TGCGCCAGCAGCCAAGAAGCCCACGGGACAGGCCAAGAGACCCAGTACTTC. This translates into CASSQEAHGTGQETQYF.

This CDR3 reads CASSQQTGRLAGLSEQFF. Here the CDR3 DNA reads TGTGCCAGCAGCCAGCAGACAGGGCGGCTAGCGGGATTGAGTGAGCAGTTCTTC. The gene calls are TRBV14 and TRBJ2-1, with 9 bases that match TRBD2. Germline V gives CDR1 SGHDN, CDR2 FVKESK. V lost 3 bases, J lost 9 bases, and 18 bases stayed unmatched. CDR3 size: 18 residues.

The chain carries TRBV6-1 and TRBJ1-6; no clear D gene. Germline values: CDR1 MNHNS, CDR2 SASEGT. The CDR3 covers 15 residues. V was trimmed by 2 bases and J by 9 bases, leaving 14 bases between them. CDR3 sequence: CASSERQVLGSPLHF. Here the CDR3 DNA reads TGTGCCAGCAGTGAACGGCAGGTTTTGGGTTCACCCCTCCACTTT.

CDR3: CASSLWGVYQETQYF. CDR3 in DNA: TGTGCCAGCAGCTTATGGGGTGTGTACCAAGAGACCCAGTACTTC. This sequence joins TRBV7-2 and TRBJ2-5; D unclear. Germline-derived CDR1 and CDR2 are SGHTA and FQGNSA. Between the trimmed V and J ends, which lost 2 bases and 0 bases, there was a span of 10 bases. The CDR3 loop spans 15 amino acids. Using reference TRBV7-2 and TRBJ2-5 for the parts outside the CDR3, the full variable domain is GAGVSQSPSNKVTEKGKDVELRCDPISGHTALYWYRQSLGQGLEFLIYFQGNSAPDKSGLPSDRFSAERTGGSVSTLTIQRTQQEDSAVYLCASSLWGVYQETQYFGPGTRLLVL.

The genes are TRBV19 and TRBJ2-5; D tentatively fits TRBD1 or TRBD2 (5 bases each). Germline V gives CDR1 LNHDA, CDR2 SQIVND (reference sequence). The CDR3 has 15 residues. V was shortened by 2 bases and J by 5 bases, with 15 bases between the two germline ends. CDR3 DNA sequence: TGTGCCAGTAGTATACTCGGGACCTTGATGGAGACCCAGTACTTC. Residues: CASSILGTLMETQYF.

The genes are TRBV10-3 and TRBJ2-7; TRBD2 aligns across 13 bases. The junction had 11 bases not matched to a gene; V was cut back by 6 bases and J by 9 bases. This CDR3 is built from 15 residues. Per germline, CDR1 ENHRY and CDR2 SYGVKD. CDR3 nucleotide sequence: TGTGCCATCAGCAAGTCCGGACTAGCGGGAGACGGGCAGTACTTC. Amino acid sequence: CAISKSGLAGDGQYF.

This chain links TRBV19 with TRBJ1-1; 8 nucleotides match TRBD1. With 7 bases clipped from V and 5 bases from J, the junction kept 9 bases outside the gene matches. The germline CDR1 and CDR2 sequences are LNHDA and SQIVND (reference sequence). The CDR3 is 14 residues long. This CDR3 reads CASTGDRIRTEAFF. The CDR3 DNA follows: TGTGCCAGTACGGGGGACAGGATCAGGACTGAAGCTTTCTTT.

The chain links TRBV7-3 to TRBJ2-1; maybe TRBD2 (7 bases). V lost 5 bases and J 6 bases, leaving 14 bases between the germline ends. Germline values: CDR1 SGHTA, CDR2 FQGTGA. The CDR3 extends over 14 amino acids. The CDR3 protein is CASSRGASFNEQFF. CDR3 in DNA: TGTGCCAGCAGCCGGGGGGCTAGCTTCAATGAGCAGTTCTTC.

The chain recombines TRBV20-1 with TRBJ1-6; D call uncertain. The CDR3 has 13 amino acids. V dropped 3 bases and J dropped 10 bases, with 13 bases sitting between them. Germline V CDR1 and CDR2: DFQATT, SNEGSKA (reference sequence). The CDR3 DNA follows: TGCAGTGCTAGTGGGGAGAGTAACTCACCCCTCCACTTT. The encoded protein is CSASGESNSPLHF.

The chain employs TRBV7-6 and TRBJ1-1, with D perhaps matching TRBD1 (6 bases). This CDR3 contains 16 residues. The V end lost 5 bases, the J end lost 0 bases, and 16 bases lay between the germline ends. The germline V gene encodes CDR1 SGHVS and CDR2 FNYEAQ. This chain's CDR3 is CASSPLGDRLNTEAFF. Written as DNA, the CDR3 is TGTGCCAGCAGCCCCCTCGGTGACAGGTTGAACACTGAAGCTTTCTTT.

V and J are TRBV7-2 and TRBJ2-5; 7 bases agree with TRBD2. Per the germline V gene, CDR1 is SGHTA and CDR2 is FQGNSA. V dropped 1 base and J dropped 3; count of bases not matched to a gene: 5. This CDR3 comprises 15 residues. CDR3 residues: CASSLVGTTEETQYF. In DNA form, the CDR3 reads TGTGCCAGCAGCTTAGTTGGGACTACCGAAGAGACCCAGTACTTC.

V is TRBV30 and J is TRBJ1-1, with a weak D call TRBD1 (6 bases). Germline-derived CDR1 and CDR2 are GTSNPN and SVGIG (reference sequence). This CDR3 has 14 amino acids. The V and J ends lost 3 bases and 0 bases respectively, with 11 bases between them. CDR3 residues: CAWRGGLMNTEAFF. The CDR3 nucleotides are TGTGCCTGGAGGGGGGGCCTGATGAACACTGAAGCTTTCTTT.

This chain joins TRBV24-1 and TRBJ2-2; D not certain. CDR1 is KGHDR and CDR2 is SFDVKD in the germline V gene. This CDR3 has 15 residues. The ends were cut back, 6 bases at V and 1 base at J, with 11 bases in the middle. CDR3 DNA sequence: TGTGCCACCAGTACGGCAGGTTGGAACACCGGGGAGCTGTTTTTT. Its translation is CATSTAGWNTGELFF.

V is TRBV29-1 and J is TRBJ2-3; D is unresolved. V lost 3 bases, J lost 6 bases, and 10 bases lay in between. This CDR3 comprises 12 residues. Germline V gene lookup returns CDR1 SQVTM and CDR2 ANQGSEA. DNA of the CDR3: TGCAGCGTTGACACTCCTAACGATACGCAGTATTTT. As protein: CSVDTPNDTQYF.